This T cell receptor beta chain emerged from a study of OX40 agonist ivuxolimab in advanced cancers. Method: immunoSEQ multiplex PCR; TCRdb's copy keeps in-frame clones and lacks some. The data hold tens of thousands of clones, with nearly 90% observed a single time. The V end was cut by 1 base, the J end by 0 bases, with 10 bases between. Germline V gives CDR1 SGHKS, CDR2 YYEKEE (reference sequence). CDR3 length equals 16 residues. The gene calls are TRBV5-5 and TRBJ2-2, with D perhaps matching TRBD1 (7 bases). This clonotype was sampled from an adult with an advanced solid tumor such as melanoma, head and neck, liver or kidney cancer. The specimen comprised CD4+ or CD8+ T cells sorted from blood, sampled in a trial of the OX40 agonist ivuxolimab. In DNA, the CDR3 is TGTGCCAGCAGCTTGCAGGGGGGAACGAACACCGGGGAGCTGTTTTTT. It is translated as CASSLQGGTNTGELFF.